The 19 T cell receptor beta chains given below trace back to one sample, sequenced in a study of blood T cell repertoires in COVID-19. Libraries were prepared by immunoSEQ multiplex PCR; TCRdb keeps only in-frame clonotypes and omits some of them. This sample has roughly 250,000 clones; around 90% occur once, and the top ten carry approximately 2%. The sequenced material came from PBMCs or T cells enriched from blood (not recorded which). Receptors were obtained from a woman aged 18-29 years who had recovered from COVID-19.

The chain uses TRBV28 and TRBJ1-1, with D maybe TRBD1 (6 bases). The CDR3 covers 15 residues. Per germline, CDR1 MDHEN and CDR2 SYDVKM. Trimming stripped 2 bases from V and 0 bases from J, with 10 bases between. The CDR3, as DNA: TGTGCCAGCAGTTTAATCAGGGGTATGAACACTGAAGCTTTCTTT. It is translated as CASSLIRGMNTEAFF.

The CDR3 DNA is TGTGCCAGCAGCCCCAACCGGTGGGAAAAACTGTTTTTT. This encodes CASSPNRWEKLFF. The chain employs TRBV7-8 and TRBJ1-4; D remains ambiguous. This CDR3 has 13 residues. Germline V lookup: CDR1 SGHVS, CDR2 FQNEAQ. Trimming took 5 bases from V and 8 from J, leaving 12 bases between them.

In DNA form, the CDR3 reads TGTGCCAGCAGCCCGCGGGCTCCGCCTGAGCAGTTCTTC. Its translation: CASSPRAPPEQFF. This chain connects TRBV7-6 to TRBJ2-1, with D tentatively TRBD2 (5 bases). V was clipped by 5 bases and J by 9 bases, with 14 bases between them. This CDR3 region has 13 residues. The V gene's germline CDR1 is SGHVS and CDR2 FNYEAQ.

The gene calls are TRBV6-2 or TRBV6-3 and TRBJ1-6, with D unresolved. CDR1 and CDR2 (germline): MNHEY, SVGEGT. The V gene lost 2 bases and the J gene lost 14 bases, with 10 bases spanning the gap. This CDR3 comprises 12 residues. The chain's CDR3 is CASSYRRSALHF. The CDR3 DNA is TGTGCCAGCAGTTACCGGAGGTCAGCCCTCCACTTT.

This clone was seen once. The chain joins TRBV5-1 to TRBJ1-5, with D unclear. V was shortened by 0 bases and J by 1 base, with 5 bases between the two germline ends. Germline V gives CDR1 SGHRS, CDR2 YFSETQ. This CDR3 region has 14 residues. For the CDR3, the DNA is TGCGCCAGCAGCTTGGCCGGGAGCAATCAGCCCCAGCATTTT. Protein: CASSLAGSNQPQHF. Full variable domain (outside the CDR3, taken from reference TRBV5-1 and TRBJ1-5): KAGVTQTPRYLIKTRGQQVTLSCSPISGHRSVSWYQQTPGQGLQFLFEYFSETQRNKGNFPGRFSGRQFSNSRSEMNVSTLELGDSALYLCASSLAGSNQPQHFGDGTRLSIL.

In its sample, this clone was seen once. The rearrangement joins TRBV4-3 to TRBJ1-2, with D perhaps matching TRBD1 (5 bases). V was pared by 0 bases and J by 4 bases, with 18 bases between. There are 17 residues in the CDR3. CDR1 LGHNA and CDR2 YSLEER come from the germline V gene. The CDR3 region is CASSQDRQGAGVYGYTF. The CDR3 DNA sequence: TGCGCCAGCAGCCAAGATAGGCAGGGCGCGGGAGTCTATGGCTACACCTTC.

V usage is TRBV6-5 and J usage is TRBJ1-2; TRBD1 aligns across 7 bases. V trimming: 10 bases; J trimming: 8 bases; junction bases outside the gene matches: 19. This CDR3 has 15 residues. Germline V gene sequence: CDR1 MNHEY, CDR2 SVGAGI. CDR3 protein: CATLKYTDREEGYTF. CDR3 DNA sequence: TGTGCCACCCTTAAATACACCGACAGGGAGGAGGGCTACACCTTC.

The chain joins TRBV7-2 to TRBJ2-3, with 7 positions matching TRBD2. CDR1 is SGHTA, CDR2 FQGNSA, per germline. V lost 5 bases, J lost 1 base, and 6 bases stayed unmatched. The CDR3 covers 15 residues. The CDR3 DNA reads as TGTGCCAGCAGCCCCAGCGGGGTGCGCACAGATACGCAGTATTTT. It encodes CASSPSGVRTDTQYF.

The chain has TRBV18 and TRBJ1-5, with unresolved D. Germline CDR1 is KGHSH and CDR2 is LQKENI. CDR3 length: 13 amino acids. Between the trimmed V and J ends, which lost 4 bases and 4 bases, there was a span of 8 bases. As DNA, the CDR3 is TGTGCCAGCTCACTAGACATAAATCAGCCCCAGCATTTT. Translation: CASSLDINQPQHF.

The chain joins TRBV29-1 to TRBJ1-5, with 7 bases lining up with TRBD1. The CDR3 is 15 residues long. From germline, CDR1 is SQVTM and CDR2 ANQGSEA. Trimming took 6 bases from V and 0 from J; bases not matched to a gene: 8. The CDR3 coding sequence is TGCAGCGTGATGGTCACAGGGGATAGCAATCAGCCCCAGCATTTT. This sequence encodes CSVMVTGDSNQPQHF.

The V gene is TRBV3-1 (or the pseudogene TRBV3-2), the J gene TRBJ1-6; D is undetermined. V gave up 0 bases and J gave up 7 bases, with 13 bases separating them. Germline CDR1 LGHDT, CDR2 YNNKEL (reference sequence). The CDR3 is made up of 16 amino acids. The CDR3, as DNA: TGTGCCAGCAGCCAAGAGCGACGACTCGGGAATTCACCCCTCCACTTT. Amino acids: CASSQERRLGNSPLHF.

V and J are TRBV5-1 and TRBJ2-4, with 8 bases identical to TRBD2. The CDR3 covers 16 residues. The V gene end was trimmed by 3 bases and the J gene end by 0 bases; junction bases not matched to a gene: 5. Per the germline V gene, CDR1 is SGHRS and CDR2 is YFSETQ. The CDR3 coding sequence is TGCGCCAGCAGCTCAACTAGCGGTCTAGCCAAAAACATTCAGTACTTC. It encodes CASSSTSGLAKNIQYF.

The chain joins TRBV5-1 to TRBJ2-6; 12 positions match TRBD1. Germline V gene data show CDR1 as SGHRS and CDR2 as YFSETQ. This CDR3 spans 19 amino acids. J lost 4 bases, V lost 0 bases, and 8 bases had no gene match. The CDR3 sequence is CASSLAGTGGALGANVLTF. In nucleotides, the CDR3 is TGCGCCAGCAGCTTGGCCGGGACAGGGGGCGCGCTAGGGGCCAACGTCCTGACTTTC.

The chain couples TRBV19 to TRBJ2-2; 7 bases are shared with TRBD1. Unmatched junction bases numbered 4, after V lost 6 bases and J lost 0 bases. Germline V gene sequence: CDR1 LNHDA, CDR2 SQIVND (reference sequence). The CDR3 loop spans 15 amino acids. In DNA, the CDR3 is TGTGCCAGTAGACCAGACAGGGCGAACACCGGGGAGCTGTTTTTT. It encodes CASRPDRANTGELFF.

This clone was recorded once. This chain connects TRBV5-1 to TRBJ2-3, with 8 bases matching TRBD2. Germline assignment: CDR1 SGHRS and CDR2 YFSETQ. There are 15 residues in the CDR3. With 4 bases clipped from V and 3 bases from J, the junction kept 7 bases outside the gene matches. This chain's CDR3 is CASSPIAGWTDTQYF. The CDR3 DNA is TGCGCCAGCAGCCCGATAGCGGGGTGGACAGATACGCAGTATTTT.

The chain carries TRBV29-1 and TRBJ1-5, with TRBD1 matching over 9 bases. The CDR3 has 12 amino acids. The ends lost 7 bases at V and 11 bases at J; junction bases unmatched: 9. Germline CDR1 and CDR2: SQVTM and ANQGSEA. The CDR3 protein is CSAGQGLSSQHF. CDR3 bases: TGCAGCGCTGGACAGGGGCTATCGTCCCAGCATTTT.

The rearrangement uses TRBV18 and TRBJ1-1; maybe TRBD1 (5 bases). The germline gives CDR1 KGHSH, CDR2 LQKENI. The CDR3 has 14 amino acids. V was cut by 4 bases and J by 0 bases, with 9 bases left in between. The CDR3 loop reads CASSLRVMNTEAFF. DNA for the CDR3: TGTGCCAGCTCACTCAGGGTCATGAACACTGAAGCTTTCTTT.

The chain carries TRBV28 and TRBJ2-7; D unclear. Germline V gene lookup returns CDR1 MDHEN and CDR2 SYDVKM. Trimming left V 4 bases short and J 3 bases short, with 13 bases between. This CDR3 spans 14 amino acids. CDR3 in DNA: TGTGCCAGCAGTTCCAATTCGAGAAACTACGAGCAGTACTTC. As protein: CASSSNSRNYEQYF.

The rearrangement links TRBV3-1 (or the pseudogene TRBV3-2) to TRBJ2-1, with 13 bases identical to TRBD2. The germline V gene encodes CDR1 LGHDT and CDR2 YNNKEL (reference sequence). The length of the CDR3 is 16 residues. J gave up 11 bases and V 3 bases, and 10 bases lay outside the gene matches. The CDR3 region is CASSQDKLAGGPKQFF. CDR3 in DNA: TGTGCCAGCAGCCAGGACAAACTAGCGGGAGGGCCTAAGCAGTTCTTC.